The entry below describes one T cell receptor (beta chain). The target of this receptor is not known. Per-base quality was not reported, and no clone a single base away is much larger than it. The germline ends are 15 bases apart after V is trimmed by 4 bases and J by 3 bases. There are 15 amino acids in the CDR3, from cysteine to phenylalanine inclusive. Of the read, only the CDR3 DNA is kept; its 45 bases are in frame from base 1. CDR1 and CDR2 are read off the germline V gene as KGHSH and LQKENI. This sample is part of a study of blood T cell repertoires in COVID-19 (dated by TCRdb to about 2020). At the level of the whole study: Samples covering the acute and convalescent phases of COVID-19 were provided by collaborators in the United States, Italy and Spain. The prospective study material was composed of cDNA or gDNA derived from T cells, B-cell-depleted T cells, or PBMCs. Samples came from the ongoing ImmuneRACE study (first 160 participants) plus 1,254 subjects from 6 global collaborators. A freely available public database, intended as a resource for researchers studying the immune response to SARS-CoV-2, is where the repertoires were released. Nearly every sample came with metadata listing a de-identified subject ID, COVID-19 status, age in years and sex. Subjects who had been exposed to COVID-19, were actively infected with it, or had recovered from it provided the deeply sampled blood TCRbeta repertoires that made up the dataset. Where available, HLA class I and class II types were obtained from metadata supplied by the sample provider rather than from assay-based typing.

Study-wide findings and limitations: The quantity of clinical and demographic metadata differed by source and by participant and was supplied without curation.

TCRbeta CDR3 regions were amplified from genomic DNA by means of the immunoSEQ Assay, a bias-controlled multiplex PCR. Concerning the study's data processing: Within the assay, amplification of reference gene primers was used to estimate how many nucleated cells each sample contained. Sequence reads were collapsed and filtered to measure the absolute abundance of every unique TCRbeta CDR3 rearrangement. For each sample, productive Simpson clonality was calculated as the square root of Simpson's diversity index across productive rearrangements. In TCRdb, the immuneACCESS table is reduced to in-frame sequences with V and J assigned. These tables do not hold every clone; where another copy was compared, an unresolved V gene accounts for under half, and the others remain unexplained. V, J and clone size were drawn from that table, and D and trimming were deduced from the DNA. The sample yields approximately 230,000 clones; 87% were counted once. Jointly, the top ten make up approximately 3.3% of the sample.

The collaborating institutions used their own protocols to collect whole blood in K2EDTA tubes. For TCRbeta analysis, collaborator samples were shipped as frozen whole blood, as isolated PBMCs, or as DNA extracted from either sample type. This clonotype was obtained from a man younger than 35 with active or convalescent COVID-19. Sequenced: peripheral blood. The chain links TRBV18 with TRBJ1-2; a tentative D match to TRBD1 spans 6 bases. The DNA sequence is as follows: TGTGCCAGCTCACTTCTCCAGGGGTCTGACTATGGCTACACCTTC. Translated, this is CASSLLQGSDYGYTF.